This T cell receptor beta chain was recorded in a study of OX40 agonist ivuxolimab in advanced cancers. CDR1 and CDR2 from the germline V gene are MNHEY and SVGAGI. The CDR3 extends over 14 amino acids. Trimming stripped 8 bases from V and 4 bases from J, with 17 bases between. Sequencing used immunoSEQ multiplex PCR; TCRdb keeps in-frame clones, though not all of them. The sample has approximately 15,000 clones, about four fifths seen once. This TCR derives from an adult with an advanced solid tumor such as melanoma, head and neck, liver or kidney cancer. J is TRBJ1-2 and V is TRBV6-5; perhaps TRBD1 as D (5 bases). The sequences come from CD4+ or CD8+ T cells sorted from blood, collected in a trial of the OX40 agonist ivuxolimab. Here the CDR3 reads CASFNLGAGYGYTF. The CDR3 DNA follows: TGTGCCAGCTTTAATTTAGGGGCAGGCTATGGCTACACCTTC.